The T cell receptor beta chain described here comes from a study of blood T cell repertoires in COVID-19. Study at large: Italy, Spain and the United States were the sources of the convalescent and acute COVID-19 samples. Sources were T cells, B-cell-depleted T cells, or PBMCs; the material itself was cDNA or gDNA.

Original processing notes: For nucleated cells, counts were estimated from reference gene primer amplification. Repertoires were generated with immunoSEQ multiplex PCR, while TCRdb's copy carries only in-frame clones and drops some. V and J calls and clone size are given by that table; D and trimming were obtained from the DNA. Of 23,000 or so clones listed, 89% were seen once; the top ten hold approximately 30%. The CDR3 has 16 residues. Sequences were obtained from peripheral blood. The sequence came from a woman in her 70s with active COVID-19. The V gene is TRBV21-1, the J gene TRBJ2-7; the table's D gene call, TRBD1, was not cross checked with the DNA. TRBV21-1 represents a pseudogene. CDR3 loop: CASSKRNRDLSYEQYF. The DNA for the CDR3 is TGTGCCAGCAGCAAAAGGAACAGGGACCTTTCCTACGAGCAGTACTTC.